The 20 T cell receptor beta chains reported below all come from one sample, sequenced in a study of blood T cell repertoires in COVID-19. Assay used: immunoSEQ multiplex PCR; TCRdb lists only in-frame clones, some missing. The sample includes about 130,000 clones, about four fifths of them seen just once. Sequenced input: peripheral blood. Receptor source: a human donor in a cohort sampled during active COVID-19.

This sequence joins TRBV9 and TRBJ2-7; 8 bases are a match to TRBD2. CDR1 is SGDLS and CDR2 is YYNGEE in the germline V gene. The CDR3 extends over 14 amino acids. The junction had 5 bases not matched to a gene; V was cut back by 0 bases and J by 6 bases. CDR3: CASSVGSGEGEQYF. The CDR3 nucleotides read TGTGCCAGCAGCGTAGGTAGCGGGGAAGGCGAGCAGTACTTC.

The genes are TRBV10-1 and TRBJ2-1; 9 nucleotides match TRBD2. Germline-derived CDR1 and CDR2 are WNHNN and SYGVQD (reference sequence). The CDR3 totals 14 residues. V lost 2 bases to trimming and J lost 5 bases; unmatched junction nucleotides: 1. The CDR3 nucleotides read TGCGCCAGCAGTGAGCTAGCGGGGAACAATGAGCAGTTCTTC. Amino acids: CASSELAGNNEQFF.

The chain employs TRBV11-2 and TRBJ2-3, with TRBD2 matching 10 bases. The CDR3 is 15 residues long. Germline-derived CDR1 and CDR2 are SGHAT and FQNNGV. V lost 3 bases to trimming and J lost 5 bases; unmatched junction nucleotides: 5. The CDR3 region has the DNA TGTGCCAGCAGCTTCAGCGGGGGGGCCGAAGATACGCAGTATTTT. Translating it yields CASSFSGGAEDTQYF.

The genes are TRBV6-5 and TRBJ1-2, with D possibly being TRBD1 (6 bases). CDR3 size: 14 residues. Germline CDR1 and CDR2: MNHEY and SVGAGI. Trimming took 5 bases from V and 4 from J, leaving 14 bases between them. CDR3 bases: TGTGCCAGCAGTAAAATACAGGGCCCCTATGGCTACACCTTC. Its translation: CASSKIQGPYGYTF.

The CDR3 sequence is CAGSTAGSDTQYF. The CDR3 DNA sequence: TGTGCCGGATCCACTGCGGGGTCAGATACGCAGTATTTT. The chain employs TRBV9 and TRBJ2-3; D may be TRBD2 (6 bases). CDR1 is SGDLS and CDR2 is YYNGEE in the germline V gene. CDR3 length: 13 residues. V shed 10 bases and J shed 4 bases, with 16 bases lying between them.

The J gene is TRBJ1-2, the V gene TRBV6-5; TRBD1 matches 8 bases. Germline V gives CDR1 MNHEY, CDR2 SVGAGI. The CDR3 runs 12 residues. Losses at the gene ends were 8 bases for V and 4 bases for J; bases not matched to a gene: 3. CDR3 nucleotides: TGTGCCAGCGGGACAGGACTCTATGGCTACACCTTC. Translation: CASGTGLYGYTF.

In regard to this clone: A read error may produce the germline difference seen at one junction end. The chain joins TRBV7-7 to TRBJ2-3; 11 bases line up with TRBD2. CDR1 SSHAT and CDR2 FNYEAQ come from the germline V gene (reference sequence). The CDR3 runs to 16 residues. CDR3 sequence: CASSLGLAGGADTQYF. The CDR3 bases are TGTGCTAGCAGCTTAGGTCTAGCGGGGGGTGCAGATACGCAGTATTTT.

CDR3 in DNA: TGTGCCAGTAGTATAGTGCGGGGGAACACTGAAGCTTTCTTT. Its translation: CASSIVRGNTEAFF. V gene TRBV19 combines with J gene TRBJ1-1; D unclear. The V gene lost 1 base and the J gene lost 1 base, with 7 bases spanning the gap. CDR1 is LNHDA, CDR2 SQIVND, per germline (reference sequence). The CDR3 contains 14 residues.

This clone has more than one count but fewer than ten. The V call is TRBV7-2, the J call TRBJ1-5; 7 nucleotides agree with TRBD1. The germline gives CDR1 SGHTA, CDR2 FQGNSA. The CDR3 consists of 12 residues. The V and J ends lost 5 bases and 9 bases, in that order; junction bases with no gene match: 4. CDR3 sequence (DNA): TGTGCCAGCAGCCTTCGACAGGGGCCCCAGCATTTT. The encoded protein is CASSLRQGPQHF.

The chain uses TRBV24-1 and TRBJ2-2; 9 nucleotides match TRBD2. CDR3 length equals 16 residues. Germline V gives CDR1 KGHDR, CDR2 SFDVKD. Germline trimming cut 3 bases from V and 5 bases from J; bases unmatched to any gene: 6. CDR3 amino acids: CATSDPAGGLTGELFF. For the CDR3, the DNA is TGTGCCACCAGTGATCCGGCGGGGGGGCTTACCGGGGAGCTGTTTTTT.

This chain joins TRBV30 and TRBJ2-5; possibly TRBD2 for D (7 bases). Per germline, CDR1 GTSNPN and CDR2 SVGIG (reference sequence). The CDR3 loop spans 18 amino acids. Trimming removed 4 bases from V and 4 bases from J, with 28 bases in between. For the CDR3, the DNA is TGTGCCTGGAAAGCCCACTCGGGGTTGCGGGGGCCGAGAGAGACCCAGTACTTC. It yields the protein CAWKAHSGLRGPRETQYF. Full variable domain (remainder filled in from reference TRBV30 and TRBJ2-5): SQTIHQWPATLVQPVGSPLSLECTVEGTSNPNLYWYRQAAGRGLQLLFYSVGIGQISSEVPQNLSASRPQDRQFILSSKKLLLSDSGFYLCAWKAHSGLRGPRETQYFGPGTRLLVL.

Here the CDR3 reads CASSQSSGVTEAFF. As DNA, the CDR3 is TGCGCCAGCAGCCAATCCTCAGGGGTGACTGAAGCTTTCTTT. The chain carries TRBV4-1 and TRBJ1-1, with D tentatively TRBD1 (6 bases). CDR1 and CDR2 (germline): MGHRA, YSYEKL. V lost 2 bases to trimming and J lost 5 bases, with 12 bases between them. This CDR3 is 14 amino acids long.

CDR3 sequence reads: CASSEWGGARTDTQYF. CDR3 DNA: TGTGCCAGCAGTGAATGGGGCGGGGCCCGCACAGATACGCAGTATTTT. The V and J genes are TRBV25-1 and TRBJ2-3; TRBD2 is a possible D gene (6 bases). Germline-derived CDR1 and CDR2 are MGHDK and SYGVNS. Trimming shortened V by 1 base and J by 1 base, and 12 bases separated the two germline ends. CDR3 length: 16 amino acids.

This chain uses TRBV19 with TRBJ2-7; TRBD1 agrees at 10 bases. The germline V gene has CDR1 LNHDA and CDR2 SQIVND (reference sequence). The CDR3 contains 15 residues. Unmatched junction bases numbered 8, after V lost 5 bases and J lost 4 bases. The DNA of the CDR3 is TGTGCCAGTAGTGTGCCGCGGGACAGGGGATACGAGCAGTACTTC. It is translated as CASSVPRDRGYEQYF.

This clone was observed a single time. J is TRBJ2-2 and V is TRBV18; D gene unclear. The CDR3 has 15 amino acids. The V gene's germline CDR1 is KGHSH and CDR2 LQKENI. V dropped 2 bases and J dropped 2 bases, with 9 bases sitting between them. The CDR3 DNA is TGTGCCAGCTCACCAATGGCCCCTAACACCGGGGAGCTGTTTTTT. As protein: CASSPMAPNTGELFF.

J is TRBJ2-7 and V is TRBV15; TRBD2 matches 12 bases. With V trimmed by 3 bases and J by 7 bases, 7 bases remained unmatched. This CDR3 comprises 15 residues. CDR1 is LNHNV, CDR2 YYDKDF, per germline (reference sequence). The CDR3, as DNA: TGTGCCACCAGCAGCAGGACTAGCGGGGCTGGTGAGCAGTACTTC. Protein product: CATSSRTSGAGEQYF.

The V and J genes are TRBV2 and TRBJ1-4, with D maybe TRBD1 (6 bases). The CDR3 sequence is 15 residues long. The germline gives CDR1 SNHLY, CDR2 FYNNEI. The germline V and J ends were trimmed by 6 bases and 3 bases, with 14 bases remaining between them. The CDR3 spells CASRGTLQPNEKLFF. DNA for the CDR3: TGTGCCAGCAGGGGGACACTCCAGCCTAATGAAAAACTGTTTTTT.

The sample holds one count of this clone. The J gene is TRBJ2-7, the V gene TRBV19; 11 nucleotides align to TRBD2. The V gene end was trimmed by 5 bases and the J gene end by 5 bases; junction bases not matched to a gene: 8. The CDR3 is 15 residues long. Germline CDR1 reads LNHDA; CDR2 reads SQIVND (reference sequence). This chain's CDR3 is CASSPLAGGQNEQYF. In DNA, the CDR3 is TGTGCCAGTAGTCCATTAGCGGGGGGGCAGAACGAGCAGTACTTC.

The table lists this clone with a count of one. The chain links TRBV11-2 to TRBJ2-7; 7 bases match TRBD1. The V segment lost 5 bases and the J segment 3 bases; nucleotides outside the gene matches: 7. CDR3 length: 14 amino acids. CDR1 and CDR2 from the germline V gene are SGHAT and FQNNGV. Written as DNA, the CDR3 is TGTGCCAGCAGCCTCGACAGGGTCGGCTACGAGCAGTACTTC. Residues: CASSLDRVGYEQYF.

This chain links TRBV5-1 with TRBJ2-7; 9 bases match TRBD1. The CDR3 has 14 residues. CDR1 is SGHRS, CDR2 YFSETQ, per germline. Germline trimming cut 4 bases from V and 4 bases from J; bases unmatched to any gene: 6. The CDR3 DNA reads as TGCGCCAGCAGCAGCGGGACAGGGAATTACGAGCAGTACTTC. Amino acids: CASSSGTGNYEQYF.